The entry below gives a single T cell receptor (beta chain) sequence along with its context. How the authors handled the data: From reference gene primer amplification, estimates of nucleated cell counts were derived. TCRdb keeps only in-frame clones here, not all; method: immunoSEQ multiplex PCR. V, J and clone size are those of that table, while D and trimming were read from the DNA. Seen here are 30,000 to 40,000 clones, 85% to 95% observed once, and the top ten hold roughly 12%. The data belong to a study of blood T cell repertoires in COVID-19. Study background: In each case, the material was cDNA or gDNA derived from T cells, B-cell-depleted T cells, or PBMCs.

The CDR3 spans 14 residues. V lost 3 bases and J lost 7, with 13 bases in between. From germline, CDR1 is SGHTA and CDR2 FQGTGA. This TCR was sampled from a human donor in a cohort sampled during active COVID-19. The rearrangement joins TRBV7-3 to TRBJ1-5; weak D call: TRBD1 (6 bases). Sequences were obtained from peripheral blood. CDR3 amino acids: CASSLYRVEQPQHF. The CDR3, as DNA: TGTGCCAGCAGCTTGTACAGGGTTGAGCAGCCCCAGCATTTT.